This record concerns one TCR beta chain sequence. Template-switching 5'RACE yielded the TCR cDNA; a universal primer site and UMIs were added in the process. TCRdb called the 5' RACE reads again in MiXCR, with one record for every CDR3 protein. The sample shows some 500,000 distinct CDR3 sequences, 13% of them seen only once. The source of the sample is a study of T cells after yellow fever vaccination. Germline-derived CDR1 and CDR2 are SQVTM and ANQGSEA. The CDR3 is made up of 11 amino acids. Trimming cost V 7 bases and J 1 base, with 7 bases left between them. This TCR was recovered from a man aged 30 to 45 who received the YFV17D yellow fever vaccine. Material: PBMCs, obtained on the day of the yellow fever booster vaccination. V is TRBV29-1 and J is TRBJ1-1; D is unresolved. DNA of the CDR3: TGCAGCGGTGGTTGGAACACTGAAGCTTTCTTT. It encodes CSGGWNTEAFF.